This TCR beta chain came from a study of beta chain features in type 1 diabetes. Reverse transcription of all isolated RNA meant that expressed TCRB transcripts were sequenced. The assay was immunoSEQ multiplex PCR, and TCRdb's table has in-frame clones only and misses some. The sample contains under 250,000 clones, about 11% of which appear only once. V shed 0 bases and J shed 2 bases, with 12 bases lying between them. Germline CDR1 reads SGHNT; CDR2 reads YYREEE (reference sequence). This CDR3 spans 15 amino acids. This clone has just a few counts. The receptor was isolated from a man younger than 30 in good health. The chain uses TRBV5-4 and TRBJ2-7; unclear D gene. The source material was central memory CD4+ T cells from blood. The CDR3 DNA reads TGTGCCAGCAGCTTGGCCGGTGGCAGAACCTACGAGCAGTACTTC. Protein sequence: CASSLAGGRTYEQYF.